Below are 2 T cell receptor beta chains sequenced from a single sample in a study of blood T cell repertoires in COVID-19. Some clones are missing from TCRdb's copy, which holds only in-frame ones; the method was immunoSEQ multiplex PCR. In the table there are about 280,000 clones, approximately 86% of which are singletons. Sequenced sample: peripheral blood. The source of these receptors is an older woman with COVID-19, enrolled during active disease.

This clone was counted a few times. This chain connects TRBV2 to TRBJ1-6, with TRBD1 as a possible D gene (5 bases). The CDR3 spans 14 residues. Germline V CDR1 and CDR2: SNHLY, FYNNEI. Trimming left V 4 bases short and J 7 bases short, with 11 bases between. The CDR3 sequence: CASSGGSMNSPLHF. In nucleotides, the CDR3 is TGTGCCAGCAGTGGGGGCAGTATGAATTCACCCCTCCACTTT.

This chain connects TRBV7-6 to TRBJ2-7; D is perhaps TRBD1 (6 bases). V was shortened by 1 base and J by 12 bases, with 19 bases between the two germline ends. There are 14 residues in the CDR3. The germline gives CDR1 SGHVS, CDR2 FNYEAQ. The DNA of the CDR3 is TGTGCCAGCAGCTTAGAACAGGGTGGGTCGTATCGGTACTTC. Its translation is CASSLEQGGSYRYF. The full variable domain, rest sourced from reference TRBV7-6 and TRBJ2-7, is GAGVSQSPRYKVTKRGQDVALRCDPISGHVSLYWYRQALGQGPEFLTYFNYEAQQDKSGLPNDRFSAERPEGSISTLTIQRTEQRDSAMYRCASSLEQGGSYRYFGPGTRLTVT.